These 18 T cell receptor beta chains share one sample of origin, sequenced in a study of blood T cell repertoires in COVID-19 (dated by TCRdb to 2018 to 2020). Library method: the immunoSEQ multiplex PCR assay. Held by TCRdb, this immuneACCESS table contains in-frame sequences only and omits some clones. Under half of the omission traces to an unresolved V gene where checked; the cause of the rest is unknown. The sample profile shows 150,000 or so clones; over 75% of them were found once. The ten largest make up about 6.5% of the sample. The sample consisted of PBMCs or T cells enriched from blood (not recorded which). These TCRs come from a woman in her 50s who had recovered from COVID-19.

The chain joins TRBV10-3 to TRBJ1-3; D is undetermined. V was shortened by 0 bases and J by 0 bases, with 6 bases between the two germline ends. Germline CDR1 ENHRY, CDR2 SYGVKD. The CDR3 consists of 15 residues. The CDR3: CAISESLHSGNTIYF. The CDR3, as DNA: TGTGCCATCAGTGAGTCACTCCACTCTGGAAACACCATATATTTT.

The chain is built from TRBV4-2 and TRBJ2-7; D might be TRBD2 (6 bases). Germline loops: CDR1 LGHNA, CDR2 YNFKEQ. V was shortened by 1 base and J by 1 base, with 11 bases between the two germline ends. The CDR3 totals 15 residues. The CDR3 nucleotides are TGTGCCAGCAGCCAAGGGGACTCTGAATCCTACGAGCAGTACTTC. Translated, it gives CASSQGDSESYEQYF.

This rearrangement joins TRBV2 to TRBJ1-1; D possibly corresponds to TRBD1 (6 bases). The V end lost 8 bases, the J end lost 1 base, and 17 bases lay between the germline ends. The CDR3 contains 15 residues. Looked up from germline, CDR1 is SNHLY and CDR2 is FYNNEI. The CDR3 region is CASPLPGTPNTEAFF. In nucleotides, the CDR3 is TGTGCCAGCCCCCTTCCCGGGACACCGAACACTGAAGCTTTCTTT.

This sequence joins TRBV2 and TRBJ2-2; 10 positions match TRBD2. After removal of 6 bases from V and 2 bases from J, the junction contained 3 bases not matched to a gene. CDR3 length: 15 amino acids. Germline assignment: CDR1 SNHLY and CDR2 FYNNEI. The CDR3 sequence is CASSRTSGNTGELFF. CDR3 nucleotide sequence: TGTGCCAGCAGCCGGACTAGCGGAAACACCGGGGAGCTGTTTTTT.

V usage is TRBV2 and J usage is TRBJ1-2, with D possibly TRBD1 on 6 matching bases. With 5 bases removed from V and 8 bases from J, the gap between germline ends came to 24 bases. This CDR3 is built from 16 residues. From germline, CDR1 is SNHLY and CDR2 FYNNEI. In nucleotides, the CDR3 is TGTGCCAGCAGTCCGACTACCAGGGGCCTAGGTAAAGGCTACACCTTC. The encoded protein is CASSPTTRGLGKGYTF.

The chain recombines TRBV19 with TRBJ1-2, with 10 bases lining up with TRBD1. Per the germline V gene, CDR1 is LNHDA and CDR2 is SQIVND (reference sequence). Germline trimming cut 6 bases from V and 5 bases from J; bases unmatched to any gene: 6. This CDR3 contains 14 residues. In nucleotides, the CDR3 is TGTGCCAGTAGGTACGACAGGGGGCTGTATGGCTACACCTTC. As protein: CASRYDRGLYGYTF. The variable domain in full, with the rest retrieved from reference TRBV19 and TRBJ1-2, is DGGITQSPKYLFRKEGQNVTLSCEQNLNHDAMYWYRQDPGQGLRLIYYSQIVNDFQKGDIAEGYSVSREKKESFPLTVTSAQKNPTAFYLCASRYDRGLYGYTFGSGTRLTVV.

V gene TRBV6-5 combines with J gene TRBJ2-1; D may be TRBD2 (6 bases). V shed 0 bases and J shed 5 bases, with 14 bases lying between them. Germline V gives CDR1 MNHEY, CDR2 SVGAGI. The CDR3 is 16 residues long. The CDR3: CASSYSPASANNEQFF. As DNA, the CDR3 is TGTGCCAGCAGTTACTCTCCTGCTAGCGCCAACAATGAGCAGTTCTTC.

This CDR3 reads CASSPTNYNEQFF. The CDR3 DNA is TGTGCCAGCAGCCCCACTAATTACAATGAGCAGTTCTTC. This sequence joins TRBV11-3 and TRBJ2-1; D is undetermined. The germline CDR1 and CDR2 sequences are SGHNT and YENEEA. The V gene lost 5 bases and the J gene lost 4 bases, with 9 bases spanning the gap. This CDR3 spans 13 amino acids.

The J gene is TRBJ2-1, the V gene TRBV4-2, with 12 bases lining up with TRBD2. There are 18 residues in the CDR3. V trimming: 3 bases; J trimming: 1 base; junction bases outside the gene matches: 7. The germline CDR1 and CDR2 sequences are LGHNA and YNFKEQ. CDR3 sequence reads: CASSHETSGSSSYNEQFF. In nucleotides, the CDR3 is TGTGCCAGCAGCCACGAGACTAGCGGGAGCTCTTCCTACAATGAGCAGTTCTTC.

The chain carries TRBV11-3 and TRBJ2-3; the D gene is possibly TRBD2 (5 bases). The CDR3 is made up of 17 amino acids. Trimming cost V 5 bases and J 0 bases, with 18 bases left between them. CDR1 and CDR2 (germline): SGHNT, YENEEA. The DNA of the CDR3 is TGTGCCAGCAGCGATTACGGAGGCGCCGATAGCACAGATACGCAGTATTTT. Amino acid sequence: CASSDYGGADSTDTQYF.

The chain carries TRBV4-2 and TRBJ1-5; D not certain. The CDR3 consists of 16 residues. Germline values: CDR1 LGHNA, CDR2 YNFKEQ. V lost 0 bases, J lost 1 base, and 10 bases lay in between. CDR3 in DNA: TGTGCCAGCAGCCAAGATTATGGCAGAAGCAATCAGCCCCAGCATTTT. Amino acid sequence: CASSQDYGRSNQPQHF.

The chain has TRBV6-1 and TRBJ2-7; 9 positions agree with TRBD1. J was trimmed by 2 bases and V by 1 base; bases with no gene match: 9. The CDR3 is made up of 17 amino acids. The V gene's germline CDR1 is MNHNS and CDR2 SASEGT. The CDR3 DNA follows: TGTGCCAGCAGTGAAGAGGCCGGACAGGGGAAGCCCTACGAGCAGTACTTC. Its translation: CASSEEAGQGKPYEQYF.

This clone came up once. The chain recombines TRBV29-1 with TRBJ2-2; 8 nucleotides align to TRBD2. J was trimmed by 7 bases and V by 1 base; bases with no gene match: 11. Per germline, CDR1 SQVTM and CDR2 ANQGSEA. There are 16 residues in the CDR3. The CDR3 DNA reads TGCAGCGTTGAAGGGCGGGGAAAAGCGGGGGACGGGGAGCTGTTTTTT. It translates to CSVEGRGKAGDGELFF.

The J gene is TRBJ2-7, the V gene TRBV11-2, with 10 positions matching TRBD1. CDR3 size: 15 residues. Looked up from germline, CDR1 is SGHAT and CDR2 is FQNNGV. V was clipped by 5 bases and J by 0 bases; unmatched bases: 4. CDR3 in amino acids: CASSIGTGASYEQYF. The CDR3 DNA sequence: TGTGCCAGCAGCATTGGGACAGGGGCCTCCTACGAGCAGTACTTC.

This chain connects TRBV5-1 to TRBJ2-6; 8 bases agree with TRBD1. Germline CDR1 is SGHRS and CDR2 is YFSETQ. V trimming: 4 bases; J trimming: 0 bases; junction bases outside the gene matches: 6. This CDR3 has 17 residues. In nucleotides, the CDR3 is TGCGCCAGCAGCCCGTCAGGGGGCGCCTCTGGGGCCAACGTCCTGACTTTC. It translates to CASSPSGGASGANVLTF. The full variable domain, rest sourced from reference TRBV5-1 and TRBJ2-6, is KAGVTQTPRYLIKTRGQQVTLSCSPISGHRSVSWYQQTPGQGLQFLFEYFSETQRNKGNFPGRFSGRQFSNSRSEMNVSTLELGDSALYLCASSPSGGASGANVLTFGAGSRLTVL.

The J gene is TRBJ2-1, the V gene TRBV30; the match to TRBD2 covers 10 bases. The V segment lost 8 bases and the J segment 4 bases; nucleotides outside the gene matches: 2. The germline CDR1 and CDR2 sequences are GTSNPN and SVGIG (reference sequence). This CDR3 has 12 residues. The CDR3 here is CAATSGYNEQFF. In DNA form, the CDR3 reads TGTGCCGCGACTAGCGGGTACAATGAGCAGTTCTTC.

The V and J genes are TRBV3-1 (or the pseudogene TRBV3-2) and TRBJ1-1, with D maybe TRBD1 (6 bases). V lost 0 bases, J lost 10 bases, and 21 bases lay in between. Looked up from germline, CDR1 is LGHDT and CDR2 is YNNKEL (reference sequence). This CDR3 has 16 residues. The CDR3: CASSQDGQGLGPGAFF. CDR3 sequence (DNA): TGTGCCAGCAGCCAAGACGGCCAGGGGCTTGGTCCAGGAGCTTTCTTT.

For the CDR3, the DNA is TGTGCCAGCAGCTTCCTTGGGACTAGTATCACCAATGAGCAGTTCTTC. The encoded protein is CASSFLGTSITNEQFF. V is TRBV5-6 and J is TRBJ2-1, with 8 nucleotides matching TRBD2. Trimming at V came to 2 bases and at J to 6 bases, leaving 10 bases not matched to a gene. This CDR3 comprises 16 residues. Germline lookup yields CDR1 SGHDT and CDR2 YYEEEE. Based on the CDR3 plus reference TRBV5-6 and TRBJ2-1, the full variable domain is DAGVTQSPTHLIKTRGQQVTLRCSPKSGHDTVSWYQQALGQGPQFIFQYYEEEERQRGNFPDRFSGHQFPNYSSELNVNALLLGDSALYLCASSFLGTSITNEQFFGPGTRLTVL.